The clone carrying this T cell receptor (beta chain) was recorded many times. As yet, its antigen is unknown. The sample comes from a study of T cells after yellow fever vaccination. Study-level points and caveats: Abundant clonotypes from the bulk population could contaminate FACS-sorted repertoires.

Looked up from germline, CDR1 is SQVTM and CDR2 is ANQGSEA. This CDR3 spans 12 amino acids. V was pared by 4 bases and J by 5 bases, with 11 bases between. Template-switching 5'RACE yielded the TCR cDNA; a universal primer site and UMIs were added in the process. TCRdb passed the 5' RACE reads through MiXCR, listing each CDR3 protein once. This table holds about 350,000 distinct CDR3 sequences, approximately 12% found once. The chain has TRBV29-1 and TRBJ1-1, with D tentatively TRBD1 (5 bases). Sequenced material: CD4+ T cells sorted from PBMCs, taken 15 days after the yellow fever booster vaccination. The TCR was taken from a man younger than 35 who received the YFV17D yellow fever vaccine. The CDR3 bases are TGCAGCGTTGGTCAGGGAGATACTGAAGCTTTCTTT. Protein product: CSVGQGDTEAFF. The full variable domain, in which reference TRBV29-1 and TRBJ1-1 provide the parts outside the CDR3, is SAVISQKPSRDICQRGTSLTIQCQVDSQVTMMFWYRQQPGQSLTLIATANQGSEATYESGFVIDKFPISRPNLTFSTLTVSNMSPEDSSIYLCSVGQGDTEAFFGQGTRLTVV.